The 31 T cell receptor beta chains reported below all come from one sample, sequenced in a study of blood T cell repertoires in COVID-19. TCRdb keeps only in-frame clones here, not all; method: immunoSEQ multiplex PCR. This sample has about 380,000 clones, with around 89% found just once. Sequencing was done on a sample of peripheral blood. The receptor set was obtained from a man aged 40-55 years with acute or convalescent COVID-19.

V usage is TRBV6-2 or TRBV6-3 and J usage is TRBJ1-3; 7 bases align to TRBD1. Germline V gives CDR1 MNHEY, CDR2 SVGEGT. J gave up 3 bases and V 5 bases, and 1 base lay outside the gene matches. CDR3 size: 13 residues. CDR3 amino acids: CASSRTGGNTIYF. CDR3 nucleotide sequence: TGTGCCAGCAGTCGGACAGGTGGAAACACCATATATTTT.

This clone was seen a few times. The chain has TRBV30 and TRBJ2-5, with 8 positions matching TRBD2. The CDR3 runs 12 residues. With V trimmed by 5 bases and J by 5 bases, 4 bases remained unmatched. Germline CDR1 and CDR2: GTSNPN and SVGIG (reference sequence). The CDR3, as DNA: TGTGCCTGGGGGCCGGGAGGGGAGACCCAGTACTTC. This encodes CAWGPGGETQYF.

This chain uses TRBV19 with TRBJ1-4, with 7 bases fitting TRBD1. This CDR3 has 18 amino acids. The junction had 14 bases not matched to a gene; V was cut back by 6 bases and J by 1 base. Germline V lookup: CDR1 LNHDA, CDR2 SQIVND (reference sequence). The CDR3 sequence is CASRFRDSSDLTNEKLFF. CDR3 DNA sequence: TGTGCCAGTAGATTCCGGGACAGCTCAGATTTAACTAATGAAAAACTGTTTTTT.

The chain couples TRBV18 to TRBJ2-1, with 9 nucleotides matching TRBD2. Germline CDR1 and CDR2: KGHSH and LQKENI. CDR3 length equals 15 residues. The J segment lost 0 bases and the V segment lost 5 bases, leaving 2 bases of the junction unmatched. This CDR3 reads CASSYSGSSYNEQFF. The CDR3 DNA is TGTGCCAGCTCATATAGCGGGAGCTCCTACAATGAGCAGTTCTTC.

The chain recombines TRBV5-1 with TRBJ1-4, with D possibly matching TRBD1 (5 bases). This CDR3 region has 16 residues. Germline V gives CDR1 SGHRS, CDR2 YFSETQ. V was cut by 1 base and J by 4 bases, with 14 bases left in between. The CDR3 nucleotides read TGCGCCAGCAGCTTGAACGGGGGGTCTGTTAATGAAAAACTGTTTTTT. This gives the protein CASSLNGGSVNEKLFF.

CDR3 sequence: CASSKLAGGPQDTQYF. DNA for the CDR3: TGCGCCAGCAGCAAGTTAGCGGGAGGGCCTCAGGATACGCAGTATTTT. The V gene is TRBV5-1, the J gene TRBJ2-3; TRBD2 matches 11 bases. Germline loops: CDR1 SGHRS, CDR2 YFSETQ. The CDR3 spans 16 residues. V was clipped by 4 bases and J by 6 bases; unmatched bases: 10.

This clone was detected once. The chain links TRBV30 to TRBJ1-1, with a weak D call TRBD1 (5 bases). Trimming cost V 0 bases and J 6 bases, with 17 bases left between them. The CDR3 consists of 15 residues. Germline assignment: CDR1 GTSNPN and CDR2 SVGIG (reference sequence). The CDR3 loop reads CAWSVNRGSGSEAFF. The CDR3 nucleotides are TGTGCCTGGAGTGTAAACCGGGGCAGCGGGTCTGAAGCTTTCTTT.

V is TRBV27 and J is TRBJ1-4; 8 nucleotides agree with TRBD1. Trimming removed 10 bases from V and 4 bases from J; junction bases left unmatched: 8. CDR1 and CDR2 (germline): MNHEY, SMNVEV (reference sequence). This CDR3 contains 14 residues. The CDR3 sequence is CATHPGQGNEKLFF. The CDR3 DNA is TGTGCCACCCACCCCGGACAGGGTAATGAAAAACTGTTTTTT.

This clone was seen a few times. The chain joins TRBV7-8 to TRBJ1-5, with 7 bases matching TRBD1. The ends lost 3 bases at V and 1 base at J; junction bases unmatched: 6. Germline V gene data show CDR1 as SGHVS and CDR2 as FQNEAQ. The CDR3 runs to 16 residues. CDR3 nucleotides: TGTGCCAGCAGCTTTCGGACAGGCGTAAGCAATCAGCCCCAGCATTTT. This translates into CASSFRTGVSNQPQHF. The full variable domain, completed using reference TRBV7-8 and TRBJ1-5, is GAGVSQSPRYKVAKRGQDVALRCDPISGHVSLFWYQQALGQGPEFLTYFQNEAQLDKSGLPSDRFFAERPEGSVSTLKIQRTQQEDSAVYLCASSFRTGVSNQPQHFGDGTRLSIL.

This clone was seen only once. The same CDR3 is also encoded by other DNA sequences in this sample. V and J are TRBV19 and TRBJ1-5; D may be TRBD1 (6 bases). Germline lookup yields CDR1 LNHDA and CDR2 SQIVND (reference sequence). There are 13 residues in the CDR3. V dropped 8 bases and J dropped 2 bases, with 10 bases sitting between them. Here the CDR3 DNA reads TGTGCCAGTTCCAGACAGGGCAATCAGCCCCAGCATTTT. It translates to CASSRQGNQPQHF.

The chain combines TRBV12-5 with TRBJ2-7; 12 nucleotides align to TRBD1. Germline V gene lookup returns CDR1 LGHNT and CDR2 FRNRAP. The CDR3 length is 17 residues. V lost 0 bases and J lost 7; bases outside the gene matches: 10. The CDR3 nucleotides are TGTGCTAGTGGTTTGGTGGGGTCGGGACAGGGGGCGCGTGAGCAGTACTTC. Translating gives CASGLVGSGQGAREQYF.

This sequence joins TRBV9 and TRBJ2-2, with D maybe TRBD2 (6 bases). Trimming pared 4 bases from V and 2 bases from J, leaving 24 bases between. CDR3 size: 19 residues. The V gene's germline CDR1 is SGDLS and CDR2 YYNGEE. Here the CDR3 DNA reads TGTGCCAGCAGCACCCGATCATTCCGGGACTCCGCTAACACCGGGGAGCTGTTTTTT. Translation gives CASSTRSFRDSANTGELFF.

In this sample, this clone turned up a few times. The chain joins TRBV5-4 to TRBJ1-2; D remains unclear. Germline CDR1 reads SGHNT; CDR2 reads YYREEE (reference sequence). The ends were cut back, 10 bases at V and 5 bases at J, with 21 bases in the middle. The CDR3 has 14 residues. DNA for the CDR3: TGTGCCTCCAGCGGTGGTGGGCCGCGGTATGGCTACACCTTC. As protein: CASSGGGPRYGYTF.

This clone came up once. Other nucleotide sequences in the sample specify the same CDR3. The chain links TRBV19 to TRBJ1-1, with 7 positions matching TRBD1. This CDR3 comprises 14 residues. Germline values: CDR1 LNHDA, CDR2 SQIVND (reference sequence). The V gene end was trimmed by 5 bases and the J gene end by 1 base; junction bases not matched to a gene: 4. The CDR3 sequence: CASSLRTGNTEAFF. CDR3 DNA: TGTGCCAGTAGTTTAAGGACAGGGAACACTGAAGCTTTCTTT.

The gene calls are TRBV6-2 or TRBV6-3 and TRBJ1-5; 8 nucleotides agree with TRBD1. Germline CDR1 is MNHEY and CDR2 is SVGEGT. V dropped 6 bases and J dropped 6; count of bases not matched to a gene: 7. This CDR3 has 14 amino acids. CDR3 DNA sequence: TGTGCCAGCAGCGGAACAGGGGGGTCTCAGCCCCAGCATTTT. Amino acids: CASSGTGGSQPQHF.

This chain links TRBV7-9 with TRBJ1-1; 8 bases line up with TRBD1. The CDR3 extends over 14 amino acids. Germline CDR1 SEHNR, CDR2 FQNEAQ (reference sequence). V shed 1 base and J 7 bases; nucleotides not matched to a gene: 5. The CDR3 region has the DNA TGTGCCAGCAGCTTAGATGCAGGGGGCGGTGAAGCTTTCTTT. This translates into CASSLDAGGGEAFF.

J is TRBJ2-2 and V is TRBV9, with D possibly TRBD1 on 5 matching bases. Germline CDR1 is SGDLS and CDR2 is YYNGEE. CDR3 size: 15 residues. The V end was cut by 2 bases, the J end by 0 bases, with 8 bases between. The CDR3 sequence: CASSVLGPNTGELFF. CDR3 DNA sequence: TGTGCCAGCAGCGTGTTGGGGCCGAACACCGGGGAGCTGTTTTTT.

The V gene is TRBV6-6, the J gene TRBJ2-2, with D perhaps matching TRBD2 (5 bases). The CDR3 has 16 amino acids. Trimming cost V 8 bases and J 0 bases, with 16 bases left between them. Germline CDR1 and CDR2: MNHNY and SVGAGI (reference sequence). The CDR3 region has the DNA TGTGCCAGCGGTTTGTGGCGGGCCACGAACACCGGGGAGCTGTTTTTT. Its translation: CASGLWRATNTGELFF.

J is TRBJ1-1 and V is TRBV5-1; D gene unclear. The length of the CDR3 is 14 residues. Trimming removed 3 bases from V and 5 bases from J, with 14 bases in between. Germline CDR1 and CDR2: SGHRS and YFSETQ. As DNA, the CDR3 is TGCGCCAGCAGCTCCGACTCGGGGTCTACTGAAGCTTTCTTT. Its protein is CASSSDSGSTEAFF.

The chain uses TRBV4-1 and TRBJ2-3, with no clear D. Germline loops: CDR1 MGHRA, CDR2 YSYEKL. The V end was cut by 3 bases, the J end by 2 bases, with 3 bases between. The CDR3 contains 12 residues. The CDR3 protein is CASSHSTDTQYF. For the CDR3, the DNA is TGCGCCAGCAGCCACTCCACAGATACGCAGTATTTT.

The CDR3 DNA sequence: TGTGCCAGCAGTTTACTGTCCTCTGGAAACACCATATATTTT. Amino acid sequence: CASSLLSSGNTIYF. The chain is built from TRBV28 and TRBJ1-3; unclear D gene. Trimming cost V 2 bases and J 0 bases, with 5 bases left between them. CDR1 and CDR2 (germline): MDHEN, SYDVKM. This CDR3 is 14 amino acids long.

A few counts support this clone. V is TRBV25-1 and J is TRBJ1-2, with D hard to call. The CDR3 totals 12 residues. In germline, CDR1 is MGHDK, CDR2 SYGVNS. V lost 3 bases and J 0 bases, leaving 2 bases between the germline ends. Here the CDR3 DNA reads TGTGCCAGCAGTGACACTAACTATGGCTACACCTTC. This codes for CASSDTNYGYTF.

The CDR3 protein is CASSFSWEPSYNEQFF. DNA for the CDR3: TGTGCCAGCAGTTTTAGTTGGGAGCCCTCCTACAATGAGCAGTTCTTC. The chain recombines TRBV27 with TRBJ2-1; the D gene is possibly TRBD2 (5 bases). The CDR3 length is 16 residues. The V end was cut by 3 bases, the J end by 0 bases, with 12 bases between. The germline V gene encodes CDR1 MNHEY and CDR2 SMNVEV (reference sequence).

The V gene is TRBV5-1, the J gene TRBJ1-1, with 8 bases fitting TRBD1. Germline-derived CDR1 and CDR2 are SGHRS and YFSETQ. CDR3 length equals 14 residues. Trimming at V came to 3 bases and at J to 8 bases, leaving 9 bases not matched to a gene. CDR3 protein: CASSYDRGGTEAFF. CDR3 nucleotide sequence: TGCGCCAGCAGCTACGACAGGGGTGGAACGGAAGCTTTCTTT.

The chain links TRBV24-1 to TRBJ2-1; 7 nucleotides line up with TRBD2. The V gene's germline CDR1 is KGHDR and CDR2 SFDVKD. The J segment lost 10 bases and the V segment lost 2 bases, leaving 1 base of the junction unmatched. This CDR3 contains 12 residues. For the CDR3, the DNA is TGTGCCACCAGTGATTGGCGGGGGGAGCAGTTCTTC. It specifies CATSDWRGEQFF.

The chain joins TRBV7-9 to TRBJ2-7; D is possibly TRBD1 (5 bases). The CDR3 has 15 amino acids. Germline CDR1 and CDR2: SEHNR and FQNEAQ (reference sequence). V was trimmed by 5 bases and J by 6 bases, leaving 20 bases between them. The DNA of the CDR3 is TGTGCCAGCAGCCCCCCCTCCACCAGGGTTGGCGAGCAGTACTTC. It specifies CASSPPSTRVGEQYF.

The rearrangement joins TRBV24-1 to TRBJ1-5; 7 bases align to TRBD1. From germline, CDR1 is KGHDR and CDR2 SFDVKD. Losses at the gene ends were 3 bases for V and 1 base for J; bases not matched to a gene: 2. The CDR3 has 15 residues. The DNA for the CDR3 is TGTGCCACCAGTGATGACAGGGCGAGCAATCAGCCCCAGCATTTT. Amino acid sequence: CATSDDRASNQPQHF.

This clone appeared once. This chain links TRBV7-9 with TRBJ2-7; 8 bases fit TRBD1. Trimming removed 6 bases from V and 4 bases from J; junction bases left unmatched: 14. This CDR3 has 16 residues. Looked up from germline, CDR1 is SEHNR and CDR2 is FQNEAQ (reference sequence). The CDR3 DNA reads as TGTGCCAGCAGTTTACCGCCCAGGACAGGGAGTTACGAGCAGTACTTC. Protein sequence: CASSLPPRTGSYEQYF.

The chain joins TRBV28 to TRBJ1-1; D is ambiguous. This CDR3 comprises 15 residues. Germline V gene data show CDR1 as MDHEN and CDR2 as SYDVKM. Deletions cut 6 bases from V and 0 bases from J, with 14 bases between. CDR3 amino acids: CASSLTARLNTEAFF. For the CDR3, the DNA is TGTGCCAGCAGCCTGACCGCCAGGTTGAACACTGAAGCTTTCTTT.

This chain links TRBV11-2 with TRBJ2-7; possibly TRBD2 for D (5 bases). CDR3 length equals 16 residues. With 0 bases removed from V and 3 bases from J, the gap between germline ends came to 15 bases. The germline V gene encodes CDR1 SGHAT and CDR2 FQNNGV. The CDR3 sequence is CASSLDRRIGIYEQYF. The CDR3 coding sequence is TGTGCCAGCAGCTTAGATCGGAGAATCGGGATCTACGAGCAGTACTTC. The variable domain in full, with the rest retrieved from reference TRBV11-2 and TRBJ2-7, is EAGVAQSPRYKIIEKRQSVAFWCNPISGHATLYWYQQILGQGPKLLIQFQNNGVVDDSQLPKDRFSAERLKGVDSTLKIQPAKLEDSAVYLCASSLDRRIGIYEQYFGPGTRLTVT.

The V and J genes are TRBV29-1 and TRBJ2-3, with 14 positions matching TRBD2. The junction had 5 bases not matched to a gene; V was cut back by 0 bases and J by 3 bases. The CDR3 extends over 17 amino acids. CDR1 is SQVTM and CDR2 is ANQGSEA in the germline V gene. The CDR3 region has the DNA TGCAGCGTTGAAGAAAGACTAGCGGGGGGGCGGACAGATACGCAGTATTTT. Amino acids: CSVEERLAGGRTDTQYF.